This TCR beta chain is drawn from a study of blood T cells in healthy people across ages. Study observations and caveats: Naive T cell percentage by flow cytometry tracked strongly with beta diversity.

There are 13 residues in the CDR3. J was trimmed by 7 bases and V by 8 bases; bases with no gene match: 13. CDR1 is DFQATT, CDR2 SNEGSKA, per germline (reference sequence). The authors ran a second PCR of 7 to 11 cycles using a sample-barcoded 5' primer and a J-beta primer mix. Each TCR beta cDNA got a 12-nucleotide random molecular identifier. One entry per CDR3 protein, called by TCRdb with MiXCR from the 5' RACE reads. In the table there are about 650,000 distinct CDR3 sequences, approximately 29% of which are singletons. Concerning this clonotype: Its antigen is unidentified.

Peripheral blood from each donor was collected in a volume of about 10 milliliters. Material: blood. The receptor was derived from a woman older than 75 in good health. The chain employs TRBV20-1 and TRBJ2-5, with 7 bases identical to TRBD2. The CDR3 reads CSPGASGAGTQYF. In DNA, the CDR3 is TGCAGTCCTGGGGCTAGCGGTGCCGGGACCCAGTACTTC.